These 7 T cell receptor beta chains share one sample of origin, sequenced in a study of Ad26.COV2.S vaccination and SARS-CoV-2 variants. Clones were read by immunoSEQ multiplex PCR, and TCRdb kept only the in-frame ones, dropping some. The sample includes 440,000 or so clones, roughly nine tenths of them seen just once. Treatment denoted: over 15 received Ad26.COV2.S at low or high dose, single or two shots; five or six received placebo; per-sample allocation not given. Following the first vaccine or placebo injection, samples were taken on day 63. The sequences come from peripheral blood, collected in a trial of Ad26.COV2.S vaccine versus placebo. The receptors come from a person between 18 and 65 years old who received the Ad26.COV2.S COVID-19 vaccine or a placebo.

This clone was seen a single time. The chain is built from TRBV6-5 and TRBJ2-5; 7 bases line up with TRBD2. Trimming at V came to 4 bases and at J to 5 bases, leaving 10 bases not matched to a gene. Germline assignment: CDR1 MNHEY and CDR2 SVGAGI. This CDR3 is built from 15 residues. As DNA, the CDR3 is TGTGCCAGCAGTTTGGGACTAATAGCGAGGGAGACCCAGTACTTC. Translating it yields CASSLGLIARETQYF.

The J gene is TRBJ1-3, the V gene TRBV6-4, with D unresolved. Trimming took off 4 bases at V and 2 bases at J, with 9 bases between the two ends. The V gene's germline CDR1 is MRHNA and CDR2 SNTAGT. The CDR3 sequence is 14 residues long. In DNA, the CDR3 is TGTGCCAGCAGTGGACATACGGCTGGAAACACCATATATTTT. Translating it yields CASSGHTAGNTIYF.

The chain links TRBV5-1 to TRBJ2-5, with 7 bases that match TRBD1. The V gene end was trimmed by 7 bases and the J gene end by 1 base; junction bases not matched to a gene: 13. Germline CDR1 and CDR2: SGHRS and YFSETQ. The CDR3 consists of 16 residues. CDR3 coding DNA: TGCGCCAGCTTACAATCAGGGGGTAACCTCCAAGAGACCCAGTACTTC. Its protein product is CASLQSGGNLQETQYF.

To note about this clone: A read error may account for a junction end that differs from germline. The V and J genes are TRBV4-1 and TRBJ2-2, with TRBD2 as a possible D gene (5 bases). Germline-derived CDR1 and CDR2 are MGHRA and YSYEKL. CDR3 length equals 13 residues. The CDR3: CASSHRGSGELFF. The CDR3 nucleotides read TGCGCCAGCAGCCATCGGGGATCCGGCGAGCTGTTTTTT.

Points on this clone: The sample carries other DNA sequences with the same CDR3. The chain uses TRBV30 and TRBJ1-1; D gene ambiguous. Trimming pared 5 bases from V and 1 base from J, leaving 8 bases between. The CDR3 totals 12 residues. CDR1 and CDR2 (germline): GTSNPN, SVGIG (reference sequence). CDR3 coding DNA: TGTGCCTGGGGGCGGAGGAACACTGAAGCTTTCTTT. It yields the protein CAWGRRNTEAFF.

The chain carries TRBV6-2 or TRBV6-3 and TRBJ2-1; 8 nucleotides agree with TRBD2. The V segment lost 6 bases and the J segment 6 bases; nucleotides outside the gene matches: 13. This CDR3 has 16 amino acids. Germline CDR1 reads MNHEY; CDR2 reads SVGEGT. The CDR3 DNA follows: TGTGCCAGCAGCCCCAGCGGGCGGGGGGCGGGCAATGAGCAGTTCTTC. This codes for CASSPSGRGAGNEQFF.

This chain joins TRBV28 and TRBJ2-5; weak D call: TRBD1 (6 bases). The V end lost 5 bases, the J end lost 2 bases, and 6 bases lay between the germline ends. The CDR3 is 12 amino acids. Per germline, CDR1 MDHEN and CDR2 SYDVKM. CDR3 coding DNA: TGTGCCAGCAGTGACAGGCAAGAGACCCAGTACTTC. It is translated as CASSDRQETQYF.